This is a list of T cell receptor beta chains from one sample in a study of blood T cell repertoires in COVID-19. Here immunoSEQ multiplex PCR was the method, and the copy in TCRdb shows in-frame clones only, minus some. Of just over 300,000 clones listed, over 85% are singletons. The sequencing input was peripheral blood. These receptors all stem from a woman in her 30s with COVID-19, enrolled during active disease. Each CDR3 is given with its conserved first and last residue. D genes are given only for firm matches. Expanded clones are given a class, and other clones once, few, many or no size at all.

TRBJ2-1 NA TRBV28 NA TGTGCCAGCAGTTTAAGGGGGTACTACAATGAGCAGTTCTTC CASSLRGYYNEQFF
TRBJ1-2 NA TRBV15 TRBD1 TGTGCCACCAGCCCAATGACGGGACAGTCCTATGGCTACACCTTC CATSPMTGQSYGYTF
TRBJ2-3 NA TRBV6-4 NA TGTGCCAGCAGTGGAGAAAGCACAGATACGCAGTATTTT CASSGESTDTQYF
TRBJ1-1 NA TRBV18 NA TGTGCCAGCTCACCGGAATTGGGGGGGGGAGCTTTCTTT CASSPELGGGAFF
TRBJ2-3 NA TRBV18 NA TGTGCCAGCTCACCACCCGCCGGGGTTCGGGATACGCAGTATTTT CASSPPAGVRDTQYF
TRBJ1-2 NA TRBV6-5 NA TGTGCCAGCAGCCGCGCTAACTATGGCTACACCTTC CASSRANYGYTF
TRBJ1-1 once TRBV6-1 NA TGTGCCAGCAGTGAACCGGGGATGAACACTGAAGCTTTCTTT CASSEPGMNTEAFF
TRBJ2-5 NA TRBV24-1 TRBD1 TGTGCCACCAGTGACCCGGGACAGGGGAGGGAGACCCAGTACTTC CATSDPGQGRETQYF
TRBJ2-5 NA TRBV7-9 TRBD1 TGTGCCAGCAGCCCAAGGGGGCCAGAGACCCAGTACTTC CASSPRGPETQYF
TRBJ2-7 NA TRBV4-3 TRBD2 TGCGCCAGCAGCCGGGGACTAGCGGGCCTCTACGAGCAGTACTTC CASSRGLAGLYEQYF
TRBJ1-1 NA TRBV6-6 NA TGTGCCAGCACTCCCGCGAAAGGGGACACTGAAGCTTTCTTT CASTPAKGDTEAFF
TRBJ2-5 NA TRBV15 NA TGTGCCACCAGCAGACCGGGGGAGACCCAGTACTTC CATSRPGETQYF
TRBJ2-1 NA TRBV5-1 TRBD2 TGCGCCAGCAGCCTGGGACTAGCGGGGGCCTCTGGGGATGAGCAGTTCTTC CASSLGLAGASGDEQFF
TRBJ2-1 NA TRBV5-4 TRBD2 TGTGCCAGCAGCGCAGGGACTAGCGGCTTCAATGAGCAGTTCTTC CASSAGTSGFNEQFF
TRBJ2-5 NA TRBV10-3 NA TGTGCCATCAAATCGCCGGAGCAAGAGACCCAGTACTTC CAIKSPEQETQYF
TRBJ2-7 NA TRBV5-3 NA TGTGCCAGAAGCCGAGACCCGGGACTCAACCAAACTTACGAGCAGTACTTC CARSRDPGLNQTYEQYF
TRBJ1-2 NA TRBV15 NA TGTGCCACCAGCAGAGATAAAGGGGGAGGGAACTATGGCTACACCTTC CATSRDKGGGNYGYTF
TRBJ1-2 NA TRBV7-2 NA TGTGCCAGCAGCTTAGGTTCACAGGGCTATGGCTACACCTTC CASSLGSQGYGYTF
TRBJ1-2 NA TRBV5-1 NA TGCGCCAGCAGCCTTCTGGAGACAGGCAACTATGGCTACACCTTC CASSLLETGNYGYTF
TRBJ1-2 once TRBV15 NA TGTGCCACCAGCAAGGGGCCACGTTACGGCTACACCTTC CATSKGPRYGYTF
TRBJ1-1 once TRBV19 NA TGTGCCAGTAGTATTACGGCGGGGGCGATTAGGGACACTGAAGCTTTCTTT CASSITAGAIRDTEAFF
TRBJ2-4 NA TRBV3-1/TRBV3-2 TRBD2 TGTGCCAGCAGCCAAGATGGGGGGGGCATTCAGTACTTC CASSQDGGGIQYF
TRBJ1-2 NA TRBV9 TRBD1 TGTGCCAGCAGCGTAGGAGGGACAGGGTTGTATGGCTACACCTTC CASSVGGTGLYGYTF
TRBJ1-6 NA TRBV2 NA TGTGCCAGCGGCCGATCACCCCTCCACTTT CASGRSPLHF
TRBJ1-6 NA TRBV27 NA TGTGCCAGCAGTTTAGCTCTACAGGGAAATTCACCCCTCCACTTT CASSLALQGNSPLHF
TRBJ2-1 many TRBV4-2 TRBD2 TGTGCCAGCAGCCAGACTAGCGGGGAATCCGACAATGAGCAGTTCTTC CASSQTSGESDNEQFF
TRBJ1-5 NA TRBV11-3 NA TGTGCCAGCAGCTTCGGAGTCAATCAGCCCCAGCATTTT CASSFGVNQPQHF
TRBJ1-1 NA TRBV4-1 NA TGCGCCAGCAGCCAAGTTTTACTACCCATGAACACTGAAGCTTTCTTT CASSQVLLPMNTEAFF
TRBJ1-5 NA TRBV11-1 NA TGTGCCAGCAACAGACACATCTATAGCAATCAGCCCCAGCATTTT CASNRHIYSNQPQHF
TRBJ2-3 NA TRBV9 TRBD2 TGTGCCAGCAGTCCAAGCGGGGCCAGCACAGATACGCAGTATTTT CASSPSGASTDTQYF
TRBJ1-1 NA TRBV7-8 TRBD1 TGTGCCAGCAGCTTAGACCGGACAGGGAAAGCTTTCTTT CASSLDRTGKAFF
TRBJ2-3 once TRBV10-3 TRBD2 TGTGCCATCAGTCGCGGGGGGCACACAGATACGCAGTATTTT CAISRGGHTDTQYF
TRBJ1-2 NA TRBV18 NA TGTGCCAGCTCACCAAACAGACCTTCACCCGGGGGGGTGATTAACTATGGCTACACCTTC CASSPNRPSPGGVINYGYTF
TRBJ1-2 NA TRBV2 NA TGTGCCAGCAGCCAGGGCGTAACCTATGGCTACACCTTC CASSQGVTYGYTF
TRBJ2-7 once TRBV7-2 TRBD1 TGTGCCAGCAGCAGACAGGGGACAGGACCTACCTACGAGCAGTACTTC CASSRQGTGPTYEQYF
TRBJ1-5 NA TRBV6-1 TRBD1 TGTGCCAGCAGTGACGAAGGACAGGGCGGCAATCAGCCCCAGCATTTT CASSDEGQGGNQPQHF
TRBJ2-3 NA TRBV6-5 NA TGTGCCAGCAGTTACTCCCCGGGACTGAGCACAGATACGCAGTATTTT CASSYSPGLSTDTQYF
TRBJ1-1 NA TRBV25-1 NA TGTGCCAGCAGTGAATCGGGCAGGGGGAACACTGAAGCTTTCTTT CASSESGRGNTEAFF
TRBJ1-6 NA TRBV11-2 NA TGTGCCAGCAGCTTAGACAGCTATAATTCACCCCTCCACTTT CASSLDSYNSPLHF
TRBJ1-1 NA TRBV5-1 NA TGCGCCAGCAGCTGGACAGCTAACACTGAAGCTTTCTTT CASSWTANTEAFF
TRBJ2-7 once TRBV13 TRBD1 TGTGCCAGCAGCTCGCCCTTGACAGGGTACAGCTCCTACGAGCAGTACTTC CASSSPLTGYSSYEQYF